A single sample is the source of the 7 T cell receptor beta chains below, sequenced in a study of CD8 T cells in cerebrospinal fluid in Alzheimer's disease. From the 10x single-cell sequencing reads, TCRdb lists one entry per CDR3 protein and no DNA. The data include over a thousand distinct CDR3 sequences; the top ten clones carry roughly a fifth. The sequencing input was cerebrospinal fluid. These receptors all come from a human donor with mild cognitive impairment.

Considering frequency, this clonotype is medium-sized (0.01 to 0.1%). This sequence joins TRBV7-9 and TRBJ2-1; with no DNA, the TCRdb D assignment of TRBD1 cannot be verified. Per germline, CDR1 SEHNR and CDR2 FQNEAQ (reference sequence). The CDR3 loop spans 13 amino acids. The CDR3 sequence is CAGKKWDRGEQFF.

This clonotype counts as medium-sized by frequency. The rearrangement links TRBV7-2 to TRBJ1-2; TCRdb picks TRBD1, but there is no DNA to check that call. This CDR3 spans 17 amino acids. The germline V gene has CDR1 SGHTA and CDR2 FQGNSA. Here the CDR3 reads CASSFTVTGGSNYGYTF.

The chain uses TRBV7-3 and TRBJ1-2. Germline loops: CDR1 SGHTA, CDR2 FQGTGA. CDR3 length equals 13 residues. CDR3 sequence reads: CASSPQPNYGYTF.

CDR3 protein: CASSHEGNTEAFF. The chain employs TRBV11-3 and TRBJ1-1. The CDR3 length is 13 residues. Per the germline V gene, CDR1 is SGHNT and CDR2 is YENEEA.

Frequency places this clonotype as medium-sized. The rearrangement links TRBV6-5 to TRBJ1-1. The germline V gene encodes CDR1 MNHEY and CDR2 SVGAGI. The CDR3 runs to 13 residues. CDR3 sequence reads: CASSRQLRTEAFF.

The V and J genes are TRBV18 and TRBJ2-5. This CDR3 is built from 17 residues. In germline, CDR1 is KGHSH, CDR2 LQKENI. CDR3 region: CASSPAGVGGIQETQYF.

The chain couples TRBV11-3 to TRBJ1-1. There are 13 residues in the CDR3. CDR1 and CDR2 (germline): SGHNT, YENEEA. CDR3 protein: CASSLGTNTEAFF.